This TCR beta chain originates from a study of cytotoxic CD8 clonotypes in ibrutinib-treated CLL. Overall study: After a median roughly twelve months on treatment (6 to 36), response samples were drawn. The study's findings and limits: Clonality was higher at ibrutinib response and returned toward baseline at progression.

Turning to this clone: Its antigen remains unknown.

Investigators sourced around 1.8 micrograms of genomic DNA from cryopreserved PBMCs for TCR beta libraries. The assay was immunoSEQ multiplex PCR, and TCRdb's table has in-frame clones only and misses some. The sample yields 40,000 or so clones, roughly two thirds seen once. Trimming stripped 4 bases from V and 1 base from J, with 13 bases between. There are 16 residues in the CDR3. Germline-derived CDR1 and CDR2 are MGHRA and YSYEKL. The sample here was PBMCs, taken after 12 months of ibrutinib treatment. The TCR was taken from a human donor with chronic lymphocytic leukemia. The chain is built from TRBV4-1 and TRBJ2-2; TRBD2 might be the D (6 bases). The CDR3 loop is CASSRPRLVNTGELFF. The CDR3 region has the DNA TGCGCCAGCAGCCGCCCACGACTAGTGAACACCGGGGAGCTGTTTTTT.